The text below deals with one T cell receptor (beta chain). CDR1 and CDR2 from the germline V gene are PRHDT and FYEKMQ (reference sequence). The CDR3 consists of 15 residues. The germline V and J ends were trimmed by 1 base and 5 bases, with 15 bases remaining between them. This sample was taken from a study of control samples from healthy donors and cancer patients. The table came from immunoSEQ multiplex PCR; TCRdb's copy has only in-frame clones and leaves some out. Among about 140,000 clones listed, less than 90% were seen once. Sequenced sample: blood. The rearrangement links TRBV13 to TRBJ2-7; D unresolved. The clonotype originates from a woman in her 30s in good health. This CDR3 is CASSLAGTERHEQYF. CDR3 DNA sequence: TGTGCCAGCAGCTTAGCAGGCACAGAGAGGCACGAGCAGTACTTC.